A single sample is the source of the 7 T cell receptor beta chains below, sequenced in a study of OX40 agonist ivuxolimab in advanced cancers. Assay: immunoSEQ multiplex PCR; the TCRdb copy retains only in-frame clones and omits some. The sample has tens of thousands of clones; 75% to 90% are singletons. Sequencing was performed on CD4+ or CD8+ T cells sorted from blood, taken in a trial of the OX40 agonist ivuxolimab. The receptor source for this set is an adult with an advanced solid tumor such as melanoma, head and neck, liver or kidney cancer.

The rearrangement joins TRBV5-6 to TRBJ1-5, with D possibly TRBD1 on 6 matching bases. The ends were cut back, 8 bases at V and 4 bases at J, with 10 bases in the middle. Germline-derived CDR1 and CDR2 are SGHDT and YYEEEE. The CDR3 extends over 12 amino acids. The CDR3 here is CARRGFNQPQHF. The DNA of the CDR3 is TGTGCCAGAAGGGGGTTTAATCAGCCCCAGCATTTT.

The table lists this clone with a few counts. The CDR3 region has the DNA TGTGCCAGCAGCACCGGACAGGGCAATCAGCCCCAGCATTTT. Protein product: CASSTGQGNQPQHF. This rearrangement joins TRBV9 to TRBJ1-5; TRBD1 agrees at 7 bases. Germline V gene sequence: CDR1 SGDLS, CDR2 YYNGEE. V lost 4 bases and J lost 2; bases outside the gene matches: 3. The CDR3 runs 14 residues.

The CDR3 here is CASSEGRAGGTEAFF. In DNA, the CDR3 is TGTGCCAGCAGTGAAGGCCGAGCAGGGGGCACTGAAGCTTTCTTT. This sequence joins TRBV6-1 and TRBJ1-1; 7 bases are a match to TRBD1. V was clipped by 1 base and J by 4 bases; unmatched bases: 6. CDR3 length: 15 amino acids. The germline V gene encodes CDR1 MNHNS and CDR2 SASEGT.

The CDR3 here is CASSLGGNEKLFF. CDR3 in DNA: TGTGCCAGCAGCTTAGGGGGTAATGAAAAACTGTTTTTT. The chain carries TRBV7-8 and TRBJ1-4; D gene uncertain. CDR1 is SGHVS, CDR2 FQNEAQ, per germline. This CDR3 has 13 residues. Trimming pared 1 base from V and 4 bases from J, leaving 4 bases between.

A few counts support this clone. The chain uses TRBV27 and TRBJ1-5, with D hard to call. The CDR3 is 14 amino acids. V was pared by 4 bases and J by 1 base, with 8 bases between. Germline CDR1 is MNHEY and CDR2 is SMNVEV (reference sequence). The CDR3 spells CASSSGLSNQPQHF. For the CDR3, the DNA is TGTGCCAGCAGTTCTGGTTTAAGCAATCAGCCCCAGCATTTT.

The rearrangement joins TRBV18 to TRBJ1-5; D perhaps matches TRBD1 (6 bases). V was shortened by 6 bases and J by 6 bases, with 15 bases between the two germline ends. The CDR3 contains 14 residues. CDR1 is KGHSH and CDR2 is LQKENI in the germline V gene. The CDR3 sequence is CASSPAPTGQPQHF. DNA of the CDR3: TGTGCCAGCTCCCCTGCCCCGACAGGTCAGCCCCAGCATTTT.

The chain's CDR3 is CASSLVTSGRHEQYF. CDR3 nucleotides: TGTGCCAGCAGCTTAGTAACTAGCGGGAGACACGAGCAGTACTTC. The V and J genes are TRBV7-2 and TRBJ2-7, with 11 bases identical to TRBD2. J gave up 5 bases and V 1 base, and 4 bases lay outside the gene matches. Germline CDR1 and CDR2: SGHTA and FQGNSA. The CDR3 spans 15 residues. The whole variable domain, filled in from reference TRBV7-2 and TRBJ2-7, reads GAGVSQSPSNKVTEKGKDVELRCDPISGHTALYWYRQSLGQGLEFLIYFQGNSAPDKSGLPSDRFSAERTGGSVSTLTIQRTQQEDSAVYLCASSLVTSGRHEQYFGPGTRLTVT.